The subject of this entry is one T cell receptor beta chain. The antigen is unknown. The data were taken from a study of OX40 agonist ivuxolimab in advanced cancers. Study outcomes and limitations: Normalized T-cell clonal expansion was also low in a subset of nonresponders.

TCRdb's copy holds only in-frame clones and misses some; the assay was immunoSEQ multiplex PCR. The sample yields 53,000 or so clones, about 88% seen once. This CDR3 has 11 residues. V lost 6 bases and J 6 bases, leaving 9 bases between the germline ends. Germline loops: CDR1 MNHNY, CDR2 SVGAGI (reference sequence). The TCR comes from an adult with an advanced solid tumor such as melanoma, head and neck, liver or kidney cancer. The sequencing used CD4+ or CD8+ T cells sorted from blood, collected in a trial of the OX40 agonist ivuxolimab. The chain employs TRBV6-6 and TRBJ2-7, with D tentatively TRBD1 (5 bases). As DNA, the CDR3 is TGTGCCAGCAGCGAAAGGGGCGAGCAGTACTTC. As protein: CASSERGEQYF.